What follows are 27 T cell receptor beta chains derived from one specimen sequenced in a study of T cells in Graves' hyperthyroidism and ophthalmopathy. Amplification of TCR beta CDR3 regions was performed using RNA transcripts as template. The primer set for the first-round RT-PCR of the TCR CDR3 was HTBI. TCRdb independently ran MiXCR on the multiplex PCR reads; one entry per CDR3 protein. The data show around 600,000 distinct CDR3 sequences, approximately 14% seen once. Sequenced material: blood. The receptors were gathered from a woman younger than 30 with Graves' ophthalmopathy.

At least ten counts were recorded for this clonotype. V gene TRBV13 combines with J gene TRBJ2-7; D remains unclear. This CDR3 region has 15 residues. The V and J ends lost 5 bases and 3 bases respectively, with 17 bases between them. Germline V gene sequence: CDR1 PRHDT, CDR2 FYEKMQ (reference sequence). CDR3 region: CASSPRRAAVYEQYF. In DNA form, the CDR3 reads TGTGCCAGCAGCCCCCGCCGGGCGGCGGTCTACGAGCAGTACTTC.

The sample holds many counts of this clonotype. The chain has TRBV12-5 and TRBJ2-3, with 7 bases matching TRBD1. The CDR3 is made up of 13 amino acids. Germline V gene data show CDR1 as LGHNT and CDR2 as FRNRAP. V gave up 6 bases and J gave up 5 bases; unmatched junction bases: 5. CDR3 in amino acids: CASGTGYRDTQYF. CDR3 nucleotide sequence: TGTGCTAGTGGGACAGGGTATAGAGATACGCAGTATTTT. Complete variable domain (other parts from reference TRBV12-5 and TRBJ2-3): DARVTQTPRHKVTEMGQEVTMRCQPILGHNTVFWYRQTMMQGLELLAYFRNRAPLDDSGMPKDRFSAEMPDATLATLKIQPSEPRDSAVYFCASGTGYRDTQYFGPGTRLTVL.

This clonotype has a count of ten or more. The CDR3 reads CASSSPGTGTGGAGSNQPQHF. CDR3 coding DNA: TGTGCCAGCAGCTCACCCGGAACCGGGACAGGGGGCGCTGGGAGCAATCAGCCCCAGCATTTT. The chain carries TRBV7-2 and TRBJ1-5, with 12 bases identical to TRBD1. V shed 4 bases, J shed 1 base, and the junction held 17 bases outside the gene matches. The germline gives CDR1 SGHTA, CDR2 FQGNSA. This CDR3 region has 21 residues. Full variable domain (missing parts from reference TRBV7-2 and TRBJ1-5): GAGVSQSPSNKVTEKGKDVELRCDPISGHTALYWYRQSLGQGLEFLIYFQGNSAPDKSGLPSDRFSAERTGGSVSTLTIQRTQQEDSAVYLCASSSPGTGTGGAGSNQPQHFGDGTRLSIL.

This clonotype was recorded at least ten times. The chain uses TRBV7-9 and TRBJ2-5; 8 positions match TRBD1. The CDR3 has 16 amino acids. In germline, CDR1 is SEHNR, CDR2 FQNEAQ (reference sequence). Trimming at V came to 5 bases and at J to 5 bases, leaving 13 bases not matched to a gene. This CDR3 is CASSTLGTGLRETQYF. The CDR3 bases are TGTGCCAGCAGCACCCTTGGGACAGGACTAAGGGAGACCCAGTACTTC.

The chain carries TRBV5-5 and TRBJ1-2; TRBD1 agrees at 7 bases. This CDR3 is built from 12 residues. The J segment lost 13 bases and the V segment lost 4 bases, leaving 10 bases of the junction unmatched. Germline values: CDR1 SGHKS, CDR2 YYEKEE (reference sequence). The CDR3 sequence: CASSQGGRVATF. The CDR3 DNA reads TGTGCCAGCAGCCAGGGGGGCAGGGTCGCCACCTTC.

V usage is TRBV13 and J usage is TRBJ2-1, with TRBD1 matching over 7 bases. This CDR3 comprises 18 residues. V lost 5 bases, J lost 3 bases, and 16 bases stayed unmatched. Germline-derived CDR1 and CDR2 are PRHDT and FYEKMQ (reference sequence). CDR3 DNA: TGTGCCAGCAGCCCCACCCTACCCCCCAGGGGGAGCTACAATGAGCAGTTCTTC. It translates to CASSPTLPPRGSYNEQFF.

This clonotype was found many times. This chain uses TRBV24-1 with TRBJ2-7, with TRBD2 matching 12 bases. The CDR3 sequence is 18 residues long. Germline CDR1 reads KGHDR; CDR2 reads SFDVKD. The trim removed 4 bases at V and 5 bases at J, leaving 14 bases unmatched. CDR3 nucleotides: TGTGCCACCAGTGACCCCCGTGAGACTAGCGGGAGAAGACACGAGCAGTACTTC. Translating gives CATSDPRETSGRRHEQYF.

The chain employs TRBV7-9 and TRBJ1-6; TRBD1 is a possible D gene (5 bases). The germline V gene has CDR1 SEHNR and CDR2 FQNEAQ (reference sequence). The CDR3 is 17 amino acids. With 5 bases removed from V and 0 bases from J, the gap between germline ends came to 14 bases. The CDR3 sequence: CASSGPRGSSYNSPLHF. In nucleotides, the CDR3 is TGTGCCAGCAGCGGGCCTAGGGGCAGCTCCTATAATTCACCCCTCCACTTT.

This clonotype was observed a few times. V is TRBV12-3 or TRBV12-4 and J is TRBJ1-2, with D possibly being TRBD1 (5 bases). The ends were cut back, 6 bases at V and 4 bases at J, with 15 bases in the middle. CDR3 length: 14 residues. CDR3 protein: CASSPGGWPYGYTF. The DNA for the CDR3 is TGTGCCAGCAGCCCCGGGGGGTGGCCCTATGGCTACACCTTC.

The chain couples TRBV18 to TRBJ1-6; possible D gene TRBD1, 6 bases. Germline V gene sequence: CDR1 KGHSH, CDR2 LQKENI. Trimming removed 3 bases from V and 7 bases from J, with 13 bases in between. The CDR3 runs 15 residues. The chain's CDR3 is CASSPARTANSPLHF. Here the CDR3 DNA reads TGTGCCAGCTCACCCGCCCGGACAGCAAATTCACCCCTCCACTTT.

This clonotype was observed at least ten times. This chain connects TRBV24-1 to TRBJ2-3, with D perhaps matching TRBD1 (5 bases). V was cut by 3 bases and J by 2 bases, with 14 bases left in between. The CDR3 spans 16 residues. CDR1 is KGHDR and CDR2 is SFDVKD in the germline V gene. The CDR3 region has the DNA TGTGCCACCAGTGATCCAGGACATAGGGCCACAGATACGCAGTATTTT. This codes for CATSDPGHRATDTQYF.

This clonotype was seen a few times. V usage is TRBV3-1 and J usage is TRBJ1-3, with unresolved D. CDR3 size: 15 residues. V was pared by 0 bases and J by 0 bases, with 6 bases between. Germline V lookup: CDR1 LGHDT, CDR2 YNNKEL (reference sequence). The CDR3 DNA sequence: TGTGCCAGCAGCCAAGATATGAGCTCTGGAAACACCATATATTTT. Its protein is CASSQDMSSGNTIYF. Filled out from reference TRBV3-1 and TRBJ1-3, the complete variable domain reads DTAVSQTPKYLVTQMGNDKSIKCEQNLGHDTMYWYKQDSKKFLKIMFSYNNKELIINETVPNRFSPKSPDKAHLNLHINSLELGDSAVYFCASSQDMSSGNTIYFGEGSWLTVV.

In its sample, this clonotype was seen a few times. This chain links TRBV28 with TRBJ1-1, with D hard to call. Germline values: CDR1 MDHEN, CDR2 SYDVKM. The CDR3 spans 14 residues. V was clipped by 6 bases and J by 5 bases, with 16 bases between them. The CDR3, as DNA: TGTGCCAGCAGGCCCACCCCGAGGACTACTGAAGCTTTCTTT. Translated, it gives CASRPTPRTTEAFF.

CDR3 loop: CASTSRGGNEQFF. The CDR3 DNA sequence: TGTGCCAGCACCTCCCGGGGGGGGAATGAGCAGTTCTTC. The chain uses TRBV12-3 or TRBV12-4 and TRBJ2-1; 8 nucleotides agree with TRBD2. The CDR3 contains 13 residues. Trimming cost V 7 bases and J 7 bases; bases outside gene matches: 6.

Many counts were recorded for this clonotype. The chain combines TRBV20-1 with TRBJ2-1, with 10 nucleotides matching TRBD2. This CDR3 comprises 16 residues. CDR1 is DFQATT and CDR2 is SNEGSKA in the germline V gene (reference sequence). J lost 8 bases, V lost 0 bases, and 10 bases had no gene match. CDR3 nucleotide sequence: TGCAGTGCTAGAGATCAGGCTAGCGGGAGCTGGCATGAGCAGTTCTTC. It yields the protein CSARDQASGSWHEQFF.

This clonotype came up many times. This chain uses TRBV27 with TRBJ2-7; maybe TRBD2 (6 bases). The CDR3 is 14 amino acids. Germline V gene lookup returns CDR1 MNHEY and CDR2 SMNVEV (reference sequence). Trimming took off 5 bases at V and 3 bases at J, with 14 bases between the two ends. Written as DNA, the CDR3 is TGTGCCAGCAGTCCATCGACTAGGCTCTACGAGCAGTACTTC. Translating gives CASSPSTRLYEQYF.

This clonotype was detected many times. The chain has TRBV11-2 and TRBJ2-1; D is undetermined. Germline V gives CDR1 SGHAT, CDR2 FQNNGV. The CDR3 runs to 15 residues. V dropped 5 bases and J dropped 3 bases, with 14 bases sitting between them. The CDR3 loop is CASSRQPQVYNEQFF. The CDR3 region has the DNA TGTGCCAGCAGCCGTCAACCGCAGGTCTACAATGAGCAGTTCTTC.

This clonotype was recorded many times. This chain connects TRBV5-1 to TRBJ2-2; the D gene is possibly TRBD1 (6 bases). The ends were cut back, 6 bases at V and 6 bases at J, with 18 bases in the middle. The CDR3 length is 15 residues. CDR1 is SGHRS and CDR2 is YFSETQ in the germline V gene. CDR3 loop: CASKARTVSSGELFF. CDR3 in DNA: TGCGCCAGCAAGGCTCGGACAGTATCGTCCGGGGAGCTGTTTTTT.

This clonotype was seen a handful of times. This chain links TRBV7-3 with TRBJ1-3; 7 bases are shared with TRBD1. This CDR3 has 17 amino acids. Germline V gives CDR1 SGHTA, CDR2 FQGTGA. The J segment lost 2 bases and the V segment lost 4 bases, leaving 11 bases of the junction unmatched. CDR3 residues: CASSSHPRQGAGNTIYF. The CDR3 DNA reads as TGTGCCAGCAGCTCCCACCCTCGACAGGGAGCTGGAAACACCATATATTTT.

Details on this clonotype: Given a much more abundant clone one base away, this may be a read error. The chain uses TRBV3-1 and TRBJ2-1; D unclear. The CDR3 has 11 residues. In germline, CDR1 is LGHDT, CDR2 YNNKEL (reference sequence). Trimming pared 5 bases from V and 8 bases from J, leaving 7 bases between. The CDR3, as DNA: TGTGCCAGCAGCGGTCGCGATGAGCAGTTCTTC. Its protein product is CASSGRDEQFF.

The sample holds many counts of this clonotype. This chain joins TRBV3-1 and TRBJ2-7; D is ambiguous. Germline V gene data show CDR1 as LGHDT and CDR2 as YNNKEL (reference sequence). V was cut by 1 base and J by 2 bases, with 12 bases left in between. This CDR3 is 15 amino acids long. The CDR3 DNA is TGTGCCAGCAGCCAAGTCTCTCATCCAGCCTACGAGCAGTACTTC. Translation: CASSQVSHPAYEQYF.

This clonotype was counted only a few times. The chain uses TRBV18 and TRBJ2-4; no clear D gene. The CDR3 is 15 residues long. The V end lost 8 bases, the J end lost 4 bases, and 18 bases lay between the germline ends. Germline V lookup: CDR1 KGHSH, CDR2 LQKENI. CDR3 bases: TGTGCCAGCAACACCGGCCGGGTCGTAAAAAACATTCAGTACTTC. Its protein is CASNTGRVVKNIQYF.

This clonotype was found many times. The V and J genes are TRBV20-1 and TRBJ2-5; possibly TRBD2 for D (5 bases). Germline V gene sequence: CDR1 DFQATT, CDR2 SNEGSKA (reference sequence). The CDR3 has 13 amino acids. Deletions cut 5 bases from V and 3 bases from J, with 13 bases between. CDR3 nucleotides: TGCAGTGCTGTCGGACTCATCGAAGAGACCCAGTACTTC. It encodes CSAVGLIEETQYF.

This clonotype was detected ten times or more. This sequence joins TRBV2 and TRBJ2-7; maybe TRBD2 (7 bases). Germline-derived CDR1 and CDR2 are SNHLY and FYNNEI. This CDR3 has 15 residues. V was clipped by 3 bases and J by 2 bases, with 14 bases between them. CDR3 residues: CASSERGGIPYEQYF. The CDR3 DNA sequence: TGTGCCAGCAGTGAGAGGGGGGGGATCCCCTACGAGCAGTACTTC. Using reference TRBV2 and TRBJ2-7 for the parts outside the CDR3, the full variable domain is EPEVTQTPSHQVTQMGQEVILRCVPISNHLYFYWYRQILGQKVEFLVSFYNNEISEKSEIFDDQFSVERPDGSNFTLKIRSTKLEDSAMYFCASSERGGIPYEQYFGPGTRLTVT.

The chain links TRBV4-3 to TRBJ1-4, with TRBD1 identical over 8 bases. The germline V gene encodes CDR1 LGHNA and CDR2 YSLEER. This CDR3 has 14 amino acids. J gave up 11 bases and V 0 bases, and 5 bases lay outside the gene matches. The CDR3 loop is CASSQDVDREKLFF. For the CDR3, the DNA is TGCGCCAGCAGCCAAGATGTGGACAGGGAGAAACTGTTTTTT.

This clonotype was detected only a few times. The chain employs TRBV7-9 and TRBJ1-1; D is uncertain. The length of the CDR3 is 12 residues. CDR1 SEHNR and CDR2 FQNEAQ come from the germline V gene (reference sequence). The V and J ends lost 5 bases and 10 bases respectively, with 14 bases between them. This CDR3 reads CASSPSIRSAFF. CDR3 coding DNA: TGTGCCAGCAGCCCATCGATAAGGTCAGCTTTCTTT.

This clonotype has ten or more counts. The rearrangement links TRBV7-9 to TRBJ2-1, with 9 bases fitting TRBD2. CDR3 length: 16 residues. The germline V gene has CDR1 SEHNR and CDR2 FQNEAQ (reference sequence). The V segment lost 5 bases and the J segment 1 base; nucleotides outside the gene matches: 6. CDR3 sequence: CASSTRTSASYNEQFF. The CDR3 DNA is TGTGCCAGCAGCACGAGGACTAGCGCTTCCTACAATGAGCAGTTCTTC. Supplemented by reference TRBV7-9 and TRBJ2-1, the full variable domain reads DTGVSQNPRHKITKRGQNVTFRCDPISEHNRLYWYRQTLGQGPEFLTYFQNEAQLEKSRLLSDRFSAERPKGSFSTLEIQRTEQGDSAMYLCASSTRTSASYNEQFFGPGTRLTVL.